Sequencing of this TCR beta chain was carried out in a study of vaccination and CD4 T cells after COVID-19. On the study more broadly: Participants were given two doses of BNT162b2 or mRNA-1273 vaccine. The authors gave control cultures a CEFX pool, an HIV-1 Nef pool, or no peptide. Post-COVID draws followed diagnosis by a median roughly 99 days (range 35 to 161).

The CDR3 is made up of 14 amino acids. The germline CDR1 and CDR2 sequences are SNHLY and FYNNEI. V was trimmed by 6 bases and J by 6 bases, leaving 17 bases between them. This clonotype was seen only a few times. Its antigen is unidentified. Overall study findings and caveats: Median SARS-CoV-2-reactive clonotype numbers went up from approximately 21 to 40, but not significantly.

Cultured CD4+ T-cell DNA underwent Oncomine TCR Beta short-read sequencing. MiXCR, run by TCRdb on the PCR reads, gives a single entry per CDR3 protein. The profile shows under 15,000 distinct CDR3 sequences, 40% of them singletons. Treatment described: roughly 10-day PBMC culture with coronavirus spike peptide pools or control peptides (ViraFEST assay). This chain links TRBV2 with TRBJ1-1; TRBD1 is a possible D gene (5 bases). Material for sequencing was CD4+ T cells from blood, cultured in vitro. The source of this sequence is a human donor who had recovered from COVID-19. CDR3 sequence reads: CASRWNGQGAEAFF. Here the CDR3 DNA reads TGTGCCAGCAGATGGAATGGGCAGGGCGCTGAAGCTTTCTTT.